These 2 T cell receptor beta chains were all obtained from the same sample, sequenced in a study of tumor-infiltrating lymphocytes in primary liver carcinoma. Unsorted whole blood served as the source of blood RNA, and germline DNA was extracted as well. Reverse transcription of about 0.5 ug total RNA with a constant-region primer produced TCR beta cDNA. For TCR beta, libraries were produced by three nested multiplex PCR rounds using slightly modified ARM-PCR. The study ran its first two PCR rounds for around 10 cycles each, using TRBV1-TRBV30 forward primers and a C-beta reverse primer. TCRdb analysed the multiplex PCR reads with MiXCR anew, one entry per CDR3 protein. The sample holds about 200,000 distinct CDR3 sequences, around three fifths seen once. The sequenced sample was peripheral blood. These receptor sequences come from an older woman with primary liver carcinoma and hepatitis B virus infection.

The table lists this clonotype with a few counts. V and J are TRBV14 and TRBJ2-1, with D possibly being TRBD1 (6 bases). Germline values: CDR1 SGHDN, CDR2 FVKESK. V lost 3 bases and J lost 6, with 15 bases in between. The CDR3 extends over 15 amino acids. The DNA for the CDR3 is TGTGCCAGCAGCCATAAGATGGGACAACTCAATGAGCAGTTCTTC. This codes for CASSHKMGQLNEQFF.

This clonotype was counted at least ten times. The CDR3 region is CASSLDPGVYNEQFF. CDR3 bases: TGTGCCAGCAGCTTGGACCCCGGGGTATACAATGAGCAGTTCTTC. This chain joins TRBV5-4 and TRBJ2-1, with a possible D match to TRBD2 (5 bases). The germline gives CDR1 SGHNT, CDR2 YYREEE (reference sequence). V was clipped by 0 bases and J by 4 bases, with 11 bases between them. The CDR3 consists of 15 residues.